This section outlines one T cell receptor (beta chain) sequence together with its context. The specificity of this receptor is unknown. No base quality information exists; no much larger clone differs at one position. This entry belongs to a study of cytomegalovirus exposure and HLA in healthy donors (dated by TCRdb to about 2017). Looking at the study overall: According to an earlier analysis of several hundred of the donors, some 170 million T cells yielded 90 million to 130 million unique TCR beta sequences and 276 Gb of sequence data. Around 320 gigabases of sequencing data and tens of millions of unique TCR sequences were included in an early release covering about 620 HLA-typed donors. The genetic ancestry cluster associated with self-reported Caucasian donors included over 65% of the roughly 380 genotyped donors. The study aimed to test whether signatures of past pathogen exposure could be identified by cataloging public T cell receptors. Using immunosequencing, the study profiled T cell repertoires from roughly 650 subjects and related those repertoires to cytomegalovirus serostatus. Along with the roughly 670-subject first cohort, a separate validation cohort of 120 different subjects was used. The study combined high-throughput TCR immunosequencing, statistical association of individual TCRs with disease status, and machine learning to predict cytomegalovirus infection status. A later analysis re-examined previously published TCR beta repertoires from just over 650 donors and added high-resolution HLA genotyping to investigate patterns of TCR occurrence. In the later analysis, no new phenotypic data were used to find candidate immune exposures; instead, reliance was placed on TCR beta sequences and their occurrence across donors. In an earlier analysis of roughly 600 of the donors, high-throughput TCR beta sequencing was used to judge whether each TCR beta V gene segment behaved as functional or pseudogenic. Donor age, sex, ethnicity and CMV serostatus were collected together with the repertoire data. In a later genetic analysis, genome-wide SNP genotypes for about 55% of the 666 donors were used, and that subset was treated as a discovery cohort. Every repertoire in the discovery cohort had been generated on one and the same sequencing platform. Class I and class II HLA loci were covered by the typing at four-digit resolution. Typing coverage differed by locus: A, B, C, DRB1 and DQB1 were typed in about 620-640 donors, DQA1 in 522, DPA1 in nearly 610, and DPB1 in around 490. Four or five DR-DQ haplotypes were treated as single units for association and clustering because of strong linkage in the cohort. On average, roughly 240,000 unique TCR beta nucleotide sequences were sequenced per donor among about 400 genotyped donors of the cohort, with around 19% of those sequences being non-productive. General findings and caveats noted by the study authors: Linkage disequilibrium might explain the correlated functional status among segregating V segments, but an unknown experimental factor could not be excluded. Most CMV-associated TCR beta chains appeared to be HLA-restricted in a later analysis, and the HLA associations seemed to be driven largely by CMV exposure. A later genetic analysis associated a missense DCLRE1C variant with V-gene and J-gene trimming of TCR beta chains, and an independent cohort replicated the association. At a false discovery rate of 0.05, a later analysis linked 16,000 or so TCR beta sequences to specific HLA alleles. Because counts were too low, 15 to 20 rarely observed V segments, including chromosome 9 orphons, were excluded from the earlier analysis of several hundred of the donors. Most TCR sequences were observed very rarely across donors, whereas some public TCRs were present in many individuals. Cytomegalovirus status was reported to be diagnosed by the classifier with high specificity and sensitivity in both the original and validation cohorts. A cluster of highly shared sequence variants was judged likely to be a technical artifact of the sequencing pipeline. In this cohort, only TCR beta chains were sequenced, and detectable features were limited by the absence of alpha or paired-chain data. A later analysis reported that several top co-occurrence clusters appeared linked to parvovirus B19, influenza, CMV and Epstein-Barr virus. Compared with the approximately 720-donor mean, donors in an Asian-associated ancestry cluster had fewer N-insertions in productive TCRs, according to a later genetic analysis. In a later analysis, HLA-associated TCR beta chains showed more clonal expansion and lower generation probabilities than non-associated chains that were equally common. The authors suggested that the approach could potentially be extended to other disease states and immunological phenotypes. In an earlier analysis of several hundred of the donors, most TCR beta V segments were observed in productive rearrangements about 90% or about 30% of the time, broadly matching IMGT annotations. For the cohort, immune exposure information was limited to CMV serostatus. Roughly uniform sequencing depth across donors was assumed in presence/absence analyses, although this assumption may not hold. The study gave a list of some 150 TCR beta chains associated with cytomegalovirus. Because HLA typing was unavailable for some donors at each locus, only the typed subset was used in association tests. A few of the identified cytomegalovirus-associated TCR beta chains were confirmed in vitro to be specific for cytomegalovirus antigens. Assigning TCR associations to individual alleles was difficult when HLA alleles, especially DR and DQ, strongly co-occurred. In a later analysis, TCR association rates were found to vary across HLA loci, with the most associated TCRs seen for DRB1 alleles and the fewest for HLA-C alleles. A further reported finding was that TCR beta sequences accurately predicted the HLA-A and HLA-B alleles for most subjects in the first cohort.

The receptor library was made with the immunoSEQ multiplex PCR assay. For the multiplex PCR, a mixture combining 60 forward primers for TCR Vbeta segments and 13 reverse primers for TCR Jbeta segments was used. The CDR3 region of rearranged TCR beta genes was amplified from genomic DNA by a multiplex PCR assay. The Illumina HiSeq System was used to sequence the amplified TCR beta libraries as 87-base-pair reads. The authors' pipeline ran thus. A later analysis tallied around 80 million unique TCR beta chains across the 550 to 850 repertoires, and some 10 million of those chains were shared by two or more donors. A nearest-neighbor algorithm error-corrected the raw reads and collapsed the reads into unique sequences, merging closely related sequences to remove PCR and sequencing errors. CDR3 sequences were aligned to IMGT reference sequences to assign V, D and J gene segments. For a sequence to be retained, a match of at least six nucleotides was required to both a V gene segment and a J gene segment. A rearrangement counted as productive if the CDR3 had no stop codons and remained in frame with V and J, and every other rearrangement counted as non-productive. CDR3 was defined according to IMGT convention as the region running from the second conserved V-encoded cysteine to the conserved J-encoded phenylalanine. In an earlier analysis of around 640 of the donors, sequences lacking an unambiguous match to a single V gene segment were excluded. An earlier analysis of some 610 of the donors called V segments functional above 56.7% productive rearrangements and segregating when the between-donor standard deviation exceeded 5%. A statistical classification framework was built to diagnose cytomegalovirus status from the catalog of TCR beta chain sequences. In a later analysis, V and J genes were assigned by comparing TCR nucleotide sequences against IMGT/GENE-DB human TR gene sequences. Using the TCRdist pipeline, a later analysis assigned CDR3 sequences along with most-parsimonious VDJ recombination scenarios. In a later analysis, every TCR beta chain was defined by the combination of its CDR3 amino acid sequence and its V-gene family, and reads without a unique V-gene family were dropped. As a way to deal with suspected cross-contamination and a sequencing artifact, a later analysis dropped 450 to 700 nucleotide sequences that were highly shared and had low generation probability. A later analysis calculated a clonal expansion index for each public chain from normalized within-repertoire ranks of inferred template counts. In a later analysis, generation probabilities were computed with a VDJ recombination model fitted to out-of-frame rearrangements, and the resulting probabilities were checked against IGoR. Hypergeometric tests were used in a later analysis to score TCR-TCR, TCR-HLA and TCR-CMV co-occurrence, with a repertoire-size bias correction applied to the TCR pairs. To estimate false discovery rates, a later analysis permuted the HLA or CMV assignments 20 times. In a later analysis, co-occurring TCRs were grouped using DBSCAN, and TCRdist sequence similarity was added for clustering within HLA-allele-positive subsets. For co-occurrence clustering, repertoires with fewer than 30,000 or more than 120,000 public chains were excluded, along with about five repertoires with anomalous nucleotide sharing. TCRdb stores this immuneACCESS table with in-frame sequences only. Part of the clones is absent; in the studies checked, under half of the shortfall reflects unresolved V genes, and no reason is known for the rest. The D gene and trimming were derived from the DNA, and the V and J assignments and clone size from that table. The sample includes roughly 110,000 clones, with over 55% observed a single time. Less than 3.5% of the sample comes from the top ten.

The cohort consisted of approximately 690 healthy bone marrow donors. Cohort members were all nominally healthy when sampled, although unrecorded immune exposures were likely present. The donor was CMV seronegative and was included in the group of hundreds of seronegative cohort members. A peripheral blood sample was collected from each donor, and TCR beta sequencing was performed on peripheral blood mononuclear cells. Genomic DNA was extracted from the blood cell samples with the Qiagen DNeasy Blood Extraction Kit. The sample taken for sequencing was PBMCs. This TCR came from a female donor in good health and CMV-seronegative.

This receptor has the CDR3 CASSTPSGQGRSTEAFF. The DNA sequence follows: TGTGCCAGCAGTACTCCTTCGGGACAGGGTAGGAGCACTGAAGCTTTCTTT. The chain links TRBV2 with TRBJ1-1; a stretch of 9 junction bases matches TRBD1. CDR3 length: 17 amino acids, cysteine to phenylalanine. Left in the record is the CDR3 DNA by itself, 51 bases read in frame from the first base. The germline V gene supplies CDR1 SNHLY and CDR2 FYNNEI. V is trimmed back by 5 bases and J by 4 bases, and the junction contains 14 bases that no gene match accounts for.